The clone carrying this T cell receptor (beta chain) was counted many times. Antigen: not known. These data come from a study of early T cells in non-severe SARS-CoV-2 infection. Study summary: Sequencing targeted bulk RNA from unsorted whole blood, leaving chains unpaired.

Whole-study results and caveats: Lookups in VDJdb leaned toward anti-spike CD8 responses and missed private and CD4 specificities.

Molecules of cDNA were individually given unique molecular identifiers that were attached to them. TCRdb itself ran the 5' RACE reads through MiXCR, one entry per CDR3 protein. The sample consists of about 71,000 distinct CDR3 sequences, 9.5% to 15% of them appearing once. CDR1 and CDR2 (germline): MNHEY, SVGAGI. Trimming stripped 2 bases from V and 3 bases from J, with 10 bases between. The CDR3 extends over 15 amino acids. The input for sequencing was whole blood, taken at baseline. The origin of this receptor is an adult who was a healthcare worker with PCR-confirmed SARS-CoV-2 infection or an uninfected control (not recorded which). The genes are TRBV6-5 and TRBJ2-2; the D is unclear. CDR3 sequence reads: CASSYEGGDTGELFF. CDR3 bases: TGTGCCAGCAGTTACGAAGGCGGAGACACCGGGGAGCTGTTTTTT.